The count of the clone carrying this T cell receptor (beta chain) is one. Its cognate antigen is unknown. The source of the sample is a study of T cells in localized non-small cell lung cancer. Study-level findings and limits: T cell clonality was highest in uninvolved adjacent lung, above tumor.

The data were produced by immunoSEQ multiplex PCR, yet TCRdb's version contains in-frame clones alone and is incomplete. Here the sample spans roughly 38,000 clones, roughly 90% being singletons. Germline values: CDR1 SNHLY, CDR2 FYNNEI. With 5 bases clipped from V and 6 bases from J, the junction kept 10 bases outside the gene matches. This CDR3 region has 14 residues. The sequence was collected from an older female donor with stage I squamous cell lung carcinoma. The chain employs TRBV2 and TRBJ2-7, with 7 bases fitting TRBD1. Material: peripheral blood, obtained before any cancer treatment. CDR3 bases: TGTGCCAGCAGTAAGACAGGGCCCCTCGGCGAGCAGTACTTC. Translated: CASSKTGPLGEQYF.